Listed here is a single T cell receptor (beta chain). In the authors' methods: From reference gene primer amplification, estimates of nucleated cell counts were derived. Sequencing was performed with immunoSEQ multiplex PCR; in TCRdb, only in-frame clones are kept and a portion is missing. The D gene and trimming were derived from the DNA, and the V and J assignments and clone size from that table. Of around 250,000 clones listed, roughly 84% were seen once; the top ten hold approximately 4%. This sample stems from a study of blood T cell repertoires in COVID-19. Across the study: Samples came from the United States, Italy and Spain, spanning acute and convalescent COVID-19. T cells, B-cell-depleted T cells, or PBMCs supplied cDNA or gDNA.

This clonotype was sampled from a man aged 50 to 59 with active or convalescent COVID-19. The sequenced material came from peripheral blood.

The CDR3 region has the DNA TGTGCCAGCAGCCAAGCCCGTGTCGGGGAGCTGTTTTTT. Protein sequence: CASSQARVGELFF. The chain is built from TRBV4-2 and TRBJ2-2; D is unclear. Germline CDR1 and CDR2: LGHNA and YNFKEQ. V lost 1 base and J lost 7, with 7 bases in between. The CDR3 loop spans 13 amino acids.